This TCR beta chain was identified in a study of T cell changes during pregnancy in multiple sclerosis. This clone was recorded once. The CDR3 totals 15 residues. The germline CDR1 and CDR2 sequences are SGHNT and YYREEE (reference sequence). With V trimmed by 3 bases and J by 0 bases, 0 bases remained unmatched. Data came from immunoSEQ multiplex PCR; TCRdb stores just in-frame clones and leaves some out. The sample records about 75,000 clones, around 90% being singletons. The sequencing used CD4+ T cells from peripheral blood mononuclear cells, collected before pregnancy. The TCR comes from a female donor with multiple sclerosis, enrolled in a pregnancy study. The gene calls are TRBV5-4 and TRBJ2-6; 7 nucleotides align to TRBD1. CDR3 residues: CASSSGGSGANVLTF. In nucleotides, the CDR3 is TGTGCCAGCAGCTCAGGGGGCTCTGGGGCCAACGTCCTGACTTTC.